This TCR beta chain came from a study of T cell responses to AZD1222 COVID-19 vaccine. Of note for this clone: Its antigen remains unknown.

Study-level points and caveats: Possibly, clonal diversity was underestimated; donors were largely white British and included more females. The repertoires were collected only after the peak T cell response. Spike-specific TCR repertoires showed rising breadth and depth after two AZD1222 doses.

The data were produced by immunoSEQ multiplex PCR, yet TCRdb's version contains in-frame clones alone and is incomplete. The sample shows 130,000 or so clones, 93% of them seen only once. Germline V gene data show CDR1 as MNHEY and CDR2 as SVGAGI. Trimming removed 2 bases at V and 8 bases at J, with 9 bases between. The CDR3 covers 13 residues. V usage is TRBV6-5 and J usage is TRBJ1-4; the D is unclear. The material was peripheral blood, obtained on day 0 of AZD1222 vaccination. This receptor was taken from an adult in good health. CDR3 amino acids: CASSYRQNEKLFF. DNA of the CDR3: TGTGCCAGCAGTTACAGACAAAACGAAAAACTGTTTTTT.